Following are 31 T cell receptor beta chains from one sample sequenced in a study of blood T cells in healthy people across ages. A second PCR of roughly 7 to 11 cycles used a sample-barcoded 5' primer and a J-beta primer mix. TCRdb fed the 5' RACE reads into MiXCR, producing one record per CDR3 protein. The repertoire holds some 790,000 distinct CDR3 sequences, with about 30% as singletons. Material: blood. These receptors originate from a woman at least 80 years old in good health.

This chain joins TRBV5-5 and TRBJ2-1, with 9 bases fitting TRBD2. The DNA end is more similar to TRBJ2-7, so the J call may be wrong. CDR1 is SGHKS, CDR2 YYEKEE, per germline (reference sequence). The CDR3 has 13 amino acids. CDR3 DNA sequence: TGTGCCAGTAGCCTGACTAGCGGCAATGAGCAGTACTTC. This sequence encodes CASSLTSGNEQYF.

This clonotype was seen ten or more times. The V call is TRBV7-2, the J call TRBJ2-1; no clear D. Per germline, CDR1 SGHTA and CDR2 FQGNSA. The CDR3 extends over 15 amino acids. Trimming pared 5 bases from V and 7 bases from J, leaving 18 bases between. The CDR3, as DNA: TGTGCCAGCAGCCTATCACGGTCGTCTAGGAATGAGCAGTTCTTC. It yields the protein CASSLSRSSRNEQFF.

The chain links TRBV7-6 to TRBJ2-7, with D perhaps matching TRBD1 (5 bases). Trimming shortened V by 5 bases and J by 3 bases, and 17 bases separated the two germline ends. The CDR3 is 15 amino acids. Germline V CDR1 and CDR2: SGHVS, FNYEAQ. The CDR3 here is CASSVGAGNLYEQYF. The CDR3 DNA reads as TGTGCCAGCAGCGTAGGAGCAGGGAACCTCTACGAGCAGTACTTC.

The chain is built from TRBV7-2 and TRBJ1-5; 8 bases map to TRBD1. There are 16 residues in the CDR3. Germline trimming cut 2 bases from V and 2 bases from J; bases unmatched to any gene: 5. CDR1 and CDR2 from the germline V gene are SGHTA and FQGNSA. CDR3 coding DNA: TGTGCCAGCAGCTTACGGACAGGGAGGGGCAATCAGCCCCAGCATTTT. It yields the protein CASSLRTGRGNQPQHF.

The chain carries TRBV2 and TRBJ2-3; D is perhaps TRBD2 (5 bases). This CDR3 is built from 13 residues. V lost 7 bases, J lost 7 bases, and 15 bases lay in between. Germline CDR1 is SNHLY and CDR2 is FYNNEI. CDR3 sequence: CASTRRADHTQYF. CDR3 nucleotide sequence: TGTGCCAGCACCCGGCGGGCGGACCATACGCAGTATTTT.

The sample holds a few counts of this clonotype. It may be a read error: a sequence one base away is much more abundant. Here the CDR3 reads CAGSWEVAGGAETQYF. The CDR3 bases are TGTGCCGGCAGTTGGGAAGTAGCCGGGGGCGCAGAGACCCAGTACTTC. V and J are TRBV12-3 or TRBV12-4 and TRBJ2-7; TRBD1 or TRBD2 may be the D gene (6 bases each). The assigned J gene may be wrong: the sequence end matches TRBJ2-5 better. The CDR3 covers 16 residues.

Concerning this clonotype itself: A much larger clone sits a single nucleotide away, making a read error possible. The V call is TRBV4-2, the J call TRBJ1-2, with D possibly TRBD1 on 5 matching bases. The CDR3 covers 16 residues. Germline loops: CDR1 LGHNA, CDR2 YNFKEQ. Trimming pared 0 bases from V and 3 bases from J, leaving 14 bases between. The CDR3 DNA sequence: TGTGCCAGCAGCCAAGATTGGCTGGGGGTAGACTATGGCTACACCTTC. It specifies CASSQDWLGVDYGYTF.

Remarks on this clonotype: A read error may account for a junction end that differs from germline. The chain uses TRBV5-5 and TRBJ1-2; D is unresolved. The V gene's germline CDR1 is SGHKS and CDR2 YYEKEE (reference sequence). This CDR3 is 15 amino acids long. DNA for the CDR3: TGTGCCAGCAGCTTGCGCGAACAAACTAACTGTGGCTGCACCTTC. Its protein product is CASSLREQTNCGCTF. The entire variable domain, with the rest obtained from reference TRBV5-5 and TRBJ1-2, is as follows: DAGVTQSPTHLIKTRGQQVTLRCSPISGHKSVSWYQQVLGQGPQFIFQYYEKEERGRGNFPDRFSARQFPNYSSELNVNALLLGDSALYLCASSLREQTNCGCTFGSGTRLTVV.

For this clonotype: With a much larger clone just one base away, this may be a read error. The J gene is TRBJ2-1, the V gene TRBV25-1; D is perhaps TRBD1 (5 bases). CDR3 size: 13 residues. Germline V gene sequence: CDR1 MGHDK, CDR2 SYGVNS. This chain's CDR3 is CAGSEGWGHEQFF. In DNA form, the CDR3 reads TGTGCCGGCAGTGAAGGCTGGGGCCATGAGCAGTTCTTC.

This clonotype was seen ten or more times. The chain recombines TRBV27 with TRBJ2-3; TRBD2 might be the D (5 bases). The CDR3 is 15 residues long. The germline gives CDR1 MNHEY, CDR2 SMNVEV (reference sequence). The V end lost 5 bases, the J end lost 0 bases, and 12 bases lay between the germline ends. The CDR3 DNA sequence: TGTGCCAGCAGTCTCCTTGGACTGAGCACAGATACGCAGTATTTT. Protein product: CASSLLGLSTDTQYF.

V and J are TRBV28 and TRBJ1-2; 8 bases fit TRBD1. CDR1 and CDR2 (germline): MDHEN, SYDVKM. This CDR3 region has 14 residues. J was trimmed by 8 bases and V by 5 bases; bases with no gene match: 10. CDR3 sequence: CASSVEAGGRGYTF. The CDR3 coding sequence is TGTGCCAGCAGTGTAGAGGCAGGGGGCAGGGGCTACACCTTC.

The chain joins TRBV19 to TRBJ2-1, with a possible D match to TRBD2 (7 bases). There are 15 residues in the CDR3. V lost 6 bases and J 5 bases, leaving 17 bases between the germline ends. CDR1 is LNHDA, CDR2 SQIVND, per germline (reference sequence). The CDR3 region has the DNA TGTGCCAGTAGCTCATGGGGGGGGCGCGACAATGAGCAGTTCTTC. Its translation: CASSSWGGRDNEQFF.

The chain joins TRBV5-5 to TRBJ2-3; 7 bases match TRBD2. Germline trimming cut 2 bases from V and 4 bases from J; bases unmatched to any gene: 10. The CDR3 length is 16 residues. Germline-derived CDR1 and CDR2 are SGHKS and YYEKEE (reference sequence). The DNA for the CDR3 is TGTGCCAGCAGCTTAGGGTTTGCGGGAGTGGCAGATACGCAGTATTTT. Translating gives CASSLGFAGVADTQYF.

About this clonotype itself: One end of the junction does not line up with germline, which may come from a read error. Written as DNA, the CDR3 is TGCGCCAGCAGCCCCCGGGACAGACGCACAGGTACGCAGTATTTT. Translated: CASSPRDRRTGTQYF. The chain uses TRBV4-3 and TRBJ2-3; TRBD1 matches 7 bases. The CDR3 has 15 residues. Germline CDR1 reads LGHNA; CDR2 reads YSLEER.

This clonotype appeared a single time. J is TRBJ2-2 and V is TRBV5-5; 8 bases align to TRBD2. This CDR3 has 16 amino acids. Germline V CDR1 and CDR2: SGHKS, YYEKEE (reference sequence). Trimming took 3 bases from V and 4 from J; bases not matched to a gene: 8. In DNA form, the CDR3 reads TGTGCCAGCAGCTCAAGCTTTAGCGGGGCCACCGGGGAGCTGTTTTTT. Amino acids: CASSSSFSGATGELFF.

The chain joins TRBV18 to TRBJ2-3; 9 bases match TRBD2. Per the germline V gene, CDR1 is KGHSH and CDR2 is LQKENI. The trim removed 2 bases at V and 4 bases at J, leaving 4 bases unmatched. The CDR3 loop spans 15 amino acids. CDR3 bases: TGTGCCAGCTCACCATCTAGCGGGACGTCAGATACGCAGTATTTT. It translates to CASSPSSGTSDTQYF. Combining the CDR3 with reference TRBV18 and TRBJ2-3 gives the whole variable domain NAGVMQNPRHLVRRRGQEARLRCSPMKGHSHVYWYRQLPEEGLKFMVYLQKENIIDESGMPKERFSAEFPKEGPSILRIQQVVRGDSAAYFCASSPSSGTSDTQYFGPGTRLTVL.

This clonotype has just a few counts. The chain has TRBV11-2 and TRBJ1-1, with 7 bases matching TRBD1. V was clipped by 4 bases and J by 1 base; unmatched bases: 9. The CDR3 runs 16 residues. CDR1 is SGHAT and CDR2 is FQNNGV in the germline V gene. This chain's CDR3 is CASSSRTGRRNTEAFF. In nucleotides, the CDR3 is TGTGCCAGCAGCTCACGGACAGGCAGGAGGAACACTGAAGCTTTCTTT.

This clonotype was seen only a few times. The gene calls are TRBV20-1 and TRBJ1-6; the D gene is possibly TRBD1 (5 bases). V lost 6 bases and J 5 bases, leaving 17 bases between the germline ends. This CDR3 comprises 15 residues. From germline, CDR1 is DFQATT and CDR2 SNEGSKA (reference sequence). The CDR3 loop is CSAIDARQNNSPLHF. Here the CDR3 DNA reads TGCAGTGCCATTGATGCCAGACAGAATAATTCACCCCTCCACTTT.

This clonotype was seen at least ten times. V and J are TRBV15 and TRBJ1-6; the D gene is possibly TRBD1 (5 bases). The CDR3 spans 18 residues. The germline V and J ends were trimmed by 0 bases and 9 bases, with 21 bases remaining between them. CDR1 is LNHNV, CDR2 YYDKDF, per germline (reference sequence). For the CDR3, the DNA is TGTGCCACCAGCAGAGATGGGCAGGGAGGGACCCAGGGTTCACCCCTCCACTTT. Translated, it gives CATSRDGQGGTQGSPLHF. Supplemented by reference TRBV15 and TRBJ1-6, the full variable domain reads DAMVIQNPRYQVTQFGKPVTLSCSQTLNHNVMYWYQQKSSQAPKLLFHYYDKDFNNEADTPDNFQSRRPNTSFCFLDIRSPGLGDTAMYLCATSRDGQGGTQGSPLHFGNGTRLTVT.

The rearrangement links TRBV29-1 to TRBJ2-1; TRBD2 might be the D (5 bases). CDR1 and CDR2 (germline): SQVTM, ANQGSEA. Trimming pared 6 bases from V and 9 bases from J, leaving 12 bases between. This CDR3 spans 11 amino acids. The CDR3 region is CSVGIRGEQFF. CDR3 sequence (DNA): TGCAGCGTCGGGATTCGGGGTGAGCAGTTCTTC.

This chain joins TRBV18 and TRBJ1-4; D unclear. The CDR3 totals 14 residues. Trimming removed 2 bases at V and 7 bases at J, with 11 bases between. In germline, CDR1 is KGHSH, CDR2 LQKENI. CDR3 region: CASSPTGSGEKLFF. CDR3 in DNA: TGTGCCAGCTCACCAACGGGGTCAGGTGAAAAACTGTTTTTT.

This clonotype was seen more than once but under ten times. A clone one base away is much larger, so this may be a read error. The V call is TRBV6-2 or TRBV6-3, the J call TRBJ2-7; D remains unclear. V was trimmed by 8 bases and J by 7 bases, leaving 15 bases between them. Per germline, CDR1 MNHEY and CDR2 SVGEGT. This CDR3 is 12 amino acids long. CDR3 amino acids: CASQDGHNEQYF. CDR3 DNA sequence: TGTGCCAGCCAAGACGGCCACAATGAGCAGTACTTC.

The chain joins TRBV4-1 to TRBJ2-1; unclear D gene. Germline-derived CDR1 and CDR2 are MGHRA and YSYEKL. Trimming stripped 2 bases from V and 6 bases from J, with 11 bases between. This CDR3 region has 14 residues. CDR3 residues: CASSQLREVNEQFF. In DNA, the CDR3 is TGCGCCAGCAGCCAACTCAGAGAGGTCAATGAGCAGTTCTTC.

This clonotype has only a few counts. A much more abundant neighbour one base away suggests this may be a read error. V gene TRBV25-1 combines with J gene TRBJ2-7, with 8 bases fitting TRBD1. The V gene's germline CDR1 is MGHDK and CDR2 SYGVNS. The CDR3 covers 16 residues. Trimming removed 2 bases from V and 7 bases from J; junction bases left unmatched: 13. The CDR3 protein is CASSEKATGGIDEQYF. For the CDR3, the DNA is TGTGCCAGCAGTGAAAAAGCAACAGGGGGGATTGATGAGCAGTACTTC.

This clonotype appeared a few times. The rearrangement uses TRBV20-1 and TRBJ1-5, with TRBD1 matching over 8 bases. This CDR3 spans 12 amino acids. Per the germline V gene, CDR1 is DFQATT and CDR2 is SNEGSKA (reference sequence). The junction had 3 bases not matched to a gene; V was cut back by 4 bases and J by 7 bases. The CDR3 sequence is CSATQGAQPQHF. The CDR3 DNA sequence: TGCAGTGCTACTCAGGGGGCCCAGCCCCAGCATTTT.

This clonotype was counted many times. This CDR3 is CASSLAGGGAFNEQFF. DNA of the CDR3: TGTGCCAGCAGCTTAGCAGGCGGGGGGGCCTTCAATGAGCAGTTCTTC. The V and J genes are TRBV7-2 and TRBJ2-1; 9 positions match TRBD2. The junction had 6 bases not matched to a gene; V was cut back by 0 bases and J by 6 bases. Germline-derived CDR1 and CDR2 are SGHTA and FQGNSA. The CDR3 totals 16 residues.

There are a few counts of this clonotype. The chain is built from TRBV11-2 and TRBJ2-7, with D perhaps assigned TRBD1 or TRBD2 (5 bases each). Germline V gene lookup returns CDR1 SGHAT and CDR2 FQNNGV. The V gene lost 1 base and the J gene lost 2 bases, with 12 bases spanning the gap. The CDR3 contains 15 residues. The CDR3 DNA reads TGTGCCAGCAGCTTAGGGGGGATGCCCCCCTACGAGCAGTACTTC. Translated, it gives CASSLGGMPPYEQYF.

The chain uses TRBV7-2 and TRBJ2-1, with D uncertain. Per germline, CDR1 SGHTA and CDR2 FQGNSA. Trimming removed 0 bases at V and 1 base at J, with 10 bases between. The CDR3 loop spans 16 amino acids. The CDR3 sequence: CASSLALAASYNEQFF. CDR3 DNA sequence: TGTGCCAGCAGCTTAGCGTTAGCTGCATCCTACAATGAGCAGTTCTTC.

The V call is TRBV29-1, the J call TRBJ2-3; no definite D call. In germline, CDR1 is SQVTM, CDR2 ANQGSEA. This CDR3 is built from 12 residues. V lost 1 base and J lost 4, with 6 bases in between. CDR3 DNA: TGCAGCGTTGAAGTCGAAGCAGATACGCAGTATTTT. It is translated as CSVEVEADTQYF.

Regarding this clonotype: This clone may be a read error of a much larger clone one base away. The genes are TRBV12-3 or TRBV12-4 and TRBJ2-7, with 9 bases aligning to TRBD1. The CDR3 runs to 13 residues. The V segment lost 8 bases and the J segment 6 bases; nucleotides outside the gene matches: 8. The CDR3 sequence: CASGGQGRREQYF. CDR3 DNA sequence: TGTGCCAGCGGGGGACAGGGCAGACGCGAGCAGTACTTC.

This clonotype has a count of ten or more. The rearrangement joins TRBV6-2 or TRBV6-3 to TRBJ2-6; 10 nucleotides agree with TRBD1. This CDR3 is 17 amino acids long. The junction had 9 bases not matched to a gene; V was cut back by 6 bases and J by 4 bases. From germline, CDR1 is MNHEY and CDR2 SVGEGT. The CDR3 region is CASSHGQGVDGANVLTF. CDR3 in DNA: TGTGCCAGCAGCCACGGACAGGGGGTGGACGGGGCCAACGTCCTGACTTTC.